This T cell receptor beta chain was retrieved from a study of Ad26.COV2.S vaccination and SARS-CoV-2 variants. Study overall: Doses of Ad26.COV2.S were injected into muscle once or twice, 56 days apart.

TCRdb keeps only in-frame clones here, not all; method: immunoSEQ multiplex PCR. The sample lists some 250,000 clones, 88% occurring once. V lost 6 bases to trimming and J lost 7 bases; unmatched junction nucleotides: 13. The CDR3 has 16 residues. Germline V gene data show CDR1 as LNHDA and CDR2 as SQIVND (reference sequence). General observations from the study: Non-spike TCR breadth showed similarity between vaccine and placebo recipients. Reported findings describe substantial breadth in spike-specific CD8+ and CD4+ T cell responses following vaccination. The TCR-based breadth and depth measures might underestimate overall T cell responses.

Regarding this clone: Its cognate antigen is unknown.

This sample's treatment: some 19 received Ad26.COV2.S at low or high dose, single or two shots; about 5 received placebo; per-sample allocation not given. Each sample was drawn 63 days after the first injection (of vaccine or placebo). The receptor was derived from a person between 18 and 59 years old who received the Ad26.COV2.S COVID-19 vaccine or a placebo. The chain employs TRBV19 and TRBJ2-2, with TRBD1 identical over 8 bases. The sequences come from peripheral blood, collected in a trial of Ad26.COV2.S vaccine versus placebo. CDR3: CASRTWGRGLHGELFF. CDR3 DNA: TGTGCCAGTAGGACCTGGGGCAGGGGGCTTCACGGGGAGCTGTTTTTT.